This T cell receptor (beta chain) derives from a study of blood T cells in healthy people across ages. Together with a sample-barcoded 5' primer, a J-beta primer mix was included in a second PCR lasting about 6 to 11 cycles. TCRdb reprocessed the 5' RACE reads with MiXCR, giving one entry per CDR3 protein. This table holds over 600,000 distinct CDR3 sequences, more than 20% found once. This clonotype was obtained from a man between 70 and 80 years old in good health. The sequenced sample was blood.

This chain's CDR3 is CASSLRAGDGYTF. The CDR3 DNA follows: TGTGCCAGCAGCCTGAGGGCAGGCGATGGCTACACCTTC. The V and J genes are TRBV3-1 and TRBJ1-2, with D unresolved. This CDR3 comprises 13 residues. The V gene's germline CDR1 is LGHDT and CDR2 YNNKEL (reference sequence). Trimming removed 4 bases from V and 6 bases from J, with 12 bases in between.